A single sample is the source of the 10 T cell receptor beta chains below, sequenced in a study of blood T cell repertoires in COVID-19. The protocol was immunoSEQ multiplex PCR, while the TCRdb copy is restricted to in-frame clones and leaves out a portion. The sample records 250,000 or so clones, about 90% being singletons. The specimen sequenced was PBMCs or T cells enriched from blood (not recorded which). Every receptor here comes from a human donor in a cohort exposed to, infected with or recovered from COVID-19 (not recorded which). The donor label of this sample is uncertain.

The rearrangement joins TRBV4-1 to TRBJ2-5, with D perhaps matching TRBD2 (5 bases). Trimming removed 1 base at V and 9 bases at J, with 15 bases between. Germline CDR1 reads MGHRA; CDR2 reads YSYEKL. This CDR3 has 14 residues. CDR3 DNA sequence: TGCGCCAGCAGCCAAGTGGCGGGTCTCCCGGCCCAGTACTTC. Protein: CASSQVAGLPAQYF.

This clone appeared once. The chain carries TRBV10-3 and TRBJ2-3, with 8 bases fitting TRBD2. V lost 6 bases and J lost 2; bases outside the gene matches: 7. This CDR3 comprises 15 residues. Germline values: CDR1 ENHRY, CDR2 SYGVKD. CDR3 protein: CAIRSGRGVTDTQYF. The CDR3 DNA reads TGTGCCATCAGGTCTGGGCGGGGGGTCACAGATACGCAGTATTTT.

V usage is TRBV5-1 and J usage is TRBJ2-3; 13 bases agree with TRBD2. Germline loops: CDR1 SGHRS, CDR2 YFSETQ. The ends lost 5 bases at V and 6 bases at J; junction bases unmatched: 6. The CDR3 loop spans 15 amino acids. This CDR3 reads CASRLTSGGPDTQYF. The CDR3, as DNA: TGCGCCAGCAGACTGACTAGCGGGGGGCCGGATACGCAGTATTTT.

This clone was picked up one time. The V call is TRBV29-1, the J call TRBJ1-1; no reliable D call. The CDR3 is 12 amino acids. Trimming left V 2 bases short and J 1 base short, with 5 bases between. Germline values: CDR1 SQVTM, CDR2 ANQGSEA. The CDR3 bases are TGCAGCGTTGAAAGCCAGAACACTGAAGCTTTCTTT. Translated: CSVESQNTEAFF.

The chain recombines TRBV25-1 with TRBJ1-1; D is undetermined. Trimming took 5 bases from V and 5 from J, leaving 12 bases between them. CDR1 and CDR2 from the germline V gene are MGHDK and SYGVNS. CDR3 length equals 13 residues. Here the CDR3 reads CASSLLSETEAFF. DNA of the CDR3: TGTGCCAGCAGTCTTCTCTCGGAGACTGAAGCTTTCTTT.

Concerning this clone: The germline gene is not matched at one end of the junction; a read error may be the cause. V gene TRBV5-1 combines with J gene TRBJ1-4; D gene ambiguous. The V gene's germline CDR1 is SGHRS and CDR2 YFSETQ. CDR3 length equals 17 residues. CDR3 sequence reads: CASTLLGGPTTNEKLFF. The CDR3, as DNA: TGCGCCAGCACCTTGTTGGGAGGGCCCACAACTAATGAAAAACTGTTTTTT.

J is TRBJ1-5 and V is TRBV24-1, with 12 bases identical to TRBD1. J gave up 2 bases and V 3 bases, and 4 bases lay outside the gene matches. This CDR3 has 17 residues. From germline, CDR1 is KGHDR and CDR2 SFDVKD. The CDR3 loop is CATSDRDRGLGNQPQHF. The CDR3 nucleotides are TGTGCCACCAGTGATCGGGACAGGGGGCTAGGCAATCAGCCCCAGCATTTT.

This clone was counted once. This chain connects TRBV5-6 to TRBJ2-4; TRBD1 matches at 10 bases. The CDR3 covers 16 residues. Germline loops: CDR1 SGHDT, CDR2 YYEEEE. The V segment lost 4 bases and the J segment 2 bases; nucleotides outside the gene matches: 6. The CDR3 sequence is CASSPDRGHPKNIQYF. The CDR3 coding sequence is TGTGCCAGCAGCCCCGACAGGGGGCATCCCAAAAACATTCAGTACTTC.

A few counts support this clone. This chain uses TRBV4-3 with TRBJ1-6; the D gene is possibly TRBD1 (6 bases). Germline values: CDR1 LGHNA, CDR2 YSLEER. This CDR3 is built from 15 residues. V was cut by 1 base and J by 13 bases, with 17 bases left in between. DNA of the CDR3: TGCGCCAGCAGCCAAGTAGGCACAGGGAATACGCCCCTCCACTTT. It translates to CASSQVGTGNTPLHF.

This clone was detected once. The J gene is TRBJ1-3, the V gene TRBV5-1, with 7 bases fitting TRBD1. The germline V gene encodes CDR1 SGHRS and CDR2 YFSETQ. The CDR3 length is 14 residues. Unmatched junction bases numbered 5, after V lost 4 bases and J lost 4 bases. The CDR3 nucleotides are TGCGCCAGCAGCGTACAGGGGAGAGGAAACACCATATATTTT. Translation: CASSVQGRGNTIYF.